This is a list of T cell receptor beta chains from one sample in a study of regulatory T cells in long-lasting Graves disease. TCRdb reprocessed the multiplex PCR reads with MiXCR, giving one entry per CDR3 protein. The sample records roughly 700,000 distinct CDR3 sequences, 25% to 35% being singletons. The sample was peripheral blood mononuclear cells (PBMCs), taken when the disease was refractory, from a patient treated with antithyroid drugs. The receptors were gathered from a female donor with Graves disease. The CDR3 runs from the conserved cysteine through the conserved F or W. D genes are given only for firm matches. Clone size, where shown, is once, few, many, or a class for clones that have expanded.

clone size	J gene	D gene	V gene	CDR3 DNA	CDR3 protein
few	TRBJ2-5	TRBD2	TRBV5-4	TGTGCCAGCAGCTTACGACTAGCGGGAGAAGAGACCCAGTACTTC	CASSLRLAGEETQYF
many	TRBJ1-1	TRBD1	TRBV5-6	TGTGCCAGCAGCTTGGGGACAGGACCGAACACTGAAGCTTTCTTT	CASSLGTGPNTEAFF
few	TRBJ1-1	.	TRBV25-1	TGTGCCAGCAGTACCCGAGCAGGGTCATATACTGAAGCTTTCTTT	CASSTRAGSYTEAFF
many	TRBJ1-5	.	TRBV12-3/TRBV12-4	TGTGCCAGCAGGTCAACGGGTTTCGATCAGCCCCAGCATTTT	CASRSTGFDQPQHF
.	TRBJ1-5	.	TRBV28	TGTGCCAGCAGTACCCCGGGGGGCTACAATCAGCCCCAGCATTTT	CASSTPGGYNQPQHF
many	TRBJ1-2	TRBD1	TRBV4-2	TGTGCCAGCAGCCACGACAGGGAGGGCGGCTACACCTTC	CASSHDREGGYTF
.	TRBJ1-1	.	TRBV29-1	TGCAGCTCCCTGGGGGAGACGTCTGACACTGAAGCTTTCTTT	CSSLGETSDTEAFF
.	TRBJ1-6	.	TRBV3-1	TGTGCCAGCAGCCAAGGGGCCACCCTCCACTTT	CASSQGATLHF
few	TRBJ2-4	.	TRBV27	TGTGCCAGCAGCCCCTTCCGCGGGGAGAAGGTCATTCAGTACTTC	CASSPFRGEKVIQYF
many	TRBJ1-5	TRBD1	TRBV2	TGTGCCAGCAGTGGTGAACAGGGGGCAGGTCAGCCCCAGCATTTT	CASSGEQGAGQPQHF
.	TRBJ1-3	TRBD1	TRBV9	TGTGCCAGCAGCCGACCGGGACAGGGCGAGGAAAACACCATATATTTT	CASSRPGQGEENTIYF
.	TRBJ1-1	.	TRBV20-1	TGCAGTGCTAGTGGGGGGCCCCGAGAAGCTTTCTTT	CSASGGPREAFF
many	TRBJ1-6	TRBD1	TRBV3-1	TGTGCCAGCAGCCCTCAGAGGACAGGACCCGGCAATTCACCCCTCCACTTT	CASSPQRTGPGNSPLHF
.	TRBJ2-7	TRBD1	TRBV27	TGTGCCAGCAGGACCGGGACAGGGGGCCGCCTCCACGAGCAGTACTTC	CASRTGTGGRLHEQYF
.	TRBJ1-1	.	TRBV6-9	TGTGCCAGCAGTTTAGAGGGTCCGAGGGCTGAAGCTTTCTTT	CASSLEGPRAEAFF
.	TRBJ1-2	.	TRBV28	TGTGCCAGCAGTATTCCGGGGCTTGGCTACACCTTC	CASSIPGLGYTF
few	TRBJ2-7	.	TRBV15	TGTGCCACCAGCAGAGATCATCGTCCAGGGTACTCCTACGAGCAGTACTTC	CATSRDHRPGYSYEQYF
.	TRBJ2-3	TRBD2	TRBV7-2	TGTGCCAGCAGCTTGTGGACTAGCGGCACAGATACGCAGTATTTT	CASSLWTSGTDTQYF
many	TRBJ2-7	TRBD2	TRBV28	TGTGCCAGCAGTTTGGGAGGCGCGGGAGTGGAGGACGAGCAGTACTTC	CASSLGGAGVEDEQYF
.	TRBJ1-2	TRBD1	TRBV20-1	TGCAGTGCTCCGACAGGGGAGGGCTATGGCTACACCTTC	CSAPTGEGYGYTF
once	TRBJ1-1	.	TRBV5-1	TGCGCCAGCAGCTTCGAGAGGCTAGGGACTGAAGCTTTCTTT	CASSFERLGTEAFF
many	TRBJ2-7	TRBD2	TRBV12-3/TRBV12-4	TGTGCCAGCAGTTTAGCCCCTAGCGGGAGTTCCAACGAGCAGTACTTC	CASSLAPSGSSNEQYF
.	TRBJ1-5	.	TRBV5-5	TGTGCCAGCAGCTTGATCTTCGGAGCCGTCAATCGGCCCCAGCATTTT	CASSLIFGAVNRPQHF
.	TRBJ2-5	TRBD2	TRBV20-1	TGCAGTGCCAGCCCCCTAGCGGGAGTGCGGGAGACCCAGTACTTC	CSASPLAGVRETQYF
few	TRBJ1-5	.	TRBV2	TGTGCCAGCACGACAGTAAGAAATCAGCCCCAGCATTTT	CASTTVRNQPQHF
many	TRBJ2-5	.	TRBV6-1	TGTGCCAGCAGTGAAGGCTCGACAGGCCAAGAGACCCAGTACTTC	CASSEGSTGQETQYF
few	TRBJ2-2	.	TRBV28	TGTGCCAGCAGTTTCTCCAACACCGGGGAGCTGTTTTTT	CASSFSNTGELFF
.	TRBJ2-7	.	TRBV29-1	TGCAGCGTTGAAAAAGGGGGTCAGTCCGAGCAGTACTTC	CSVEKGGQSEQYF
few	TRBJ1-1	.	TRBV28	TGTGCCAGCAGTTTGGAGGTTTCGAGCACTGAAGCTTTCTTT	CASSLEVSSTEAFF
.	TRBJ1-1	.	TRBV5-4	TGTGCCAGCAGCCTTATACAGGGCTGGAACACTGAAGCTTTCTTT	CASSLIQGWNTEAFF
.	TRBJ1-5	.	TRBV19	TGTGCCAGTAGTATAGCTGCGAGCGGTTCCGAGCCCCAGCATTTT	CASSIAASGSEPQHF
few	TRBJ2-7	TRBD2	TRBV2	TGTGCCAGCAGTGAAGGGCCAGCGGGATTGCACGAGCAGTACTTC	CASSEGPAGLHEQYF
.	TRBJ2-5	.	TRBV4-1	TGCGCCAGCAGGCCCACAGGAAAAGAGACCCAGTACTTC	CASRPTGKETQYF